The source of this TCR beta chain is a study of T cells in severe cutaneous drug reactions (dated by TCRdb to about 2019). Regarding the research as a whole: Between about 2010 and 2018, patients were recruited from Taiwan, Thailand and a European registry network. Only patients with a probable or definite SJS/TEN or DRESS diagnosis by RegiSCAR criteria were enrolled. Assignment of the culprit drug relied on both the Naranjo algorithm and the ALDEN drug causality algorithm. Patients in either the acute or the recovery stage provided biological samples, such as blister fluids/cells and PBMC. Single-cell sequencing, quantitative PCR validation, functional assays and transgenic mouse experiments were combined with bulk TCR sequencing. Libraries were prepared using iRepertoire multiplex PCR, and a comparison was cited by the authors in which similar capture of abundant clonotypes was shown across iRepertoire and 5' RACE methods with or without UMI. Overall study outcomes, separate from this receptor: Whether the public TCR generalizes to SJS/TEN caused by other drugs was noted by the authors as still needing further study. CBZ-SJS/TEN patients showed strongly increased TRBV12-4 usage, with an average of about 32% in blister cells and around 4.6% in PBMC. A public TCRbeta CDR3, present at a mean of about 14% in all seven CBZ-SJS/TEN blister samples, was undetectable or scarce in PBMC from tolerant controls and healthy donors.

Details on this clonotype: It has no known antigen specificity.

From the cysteine through the phenylalanine, the CDR3 covers 16 amino acids. No DNA has been recorded. As encoded in the germline V gene, CDR1 is MDHEN while CDR2 is SYDVKM. Library preparation used the iRepertoire multiplex PCR system with TCR subtype-specific primers for both bulk and single-cell sequencing. Multiplex PCR using primers aimed at the V, D and J gene regions produced the bulk TCR beta libraries. Bulk TCR library preparation used roughly 90-550 ng of RNA per sample as input. An Illumina MiSeq was used to sequence the bulk TCR beta amplicons. The source study handled its data this way. Sample misassignments and low-quality sequencing reads were removed through quality control steps. The amino acids lying between the V-gene Y[YFLI]C motif and the J-segment [FW]GXGT motif were defined as CDR3. TRBV and TRBJ gene assignments and CDR3 clonotypes followed the IMGT database. Per-sample TRBV expression was normalized to the mean of the same gene in PBMC from approximately 40 healthy donors. TCRdb reprocessed the reads into one record per CDR3 protein sequence, lacking DNA. TCRdb's processing, not the authors' own work, is the source of the V and J calls. This sample's table contains some 7,700 distinct CDR3 sequences. Approximately 24% of the sample comes from the top ten.

Sequencing was performed on donors who were patients with carbamazepine-induced Stevens-Johnson syndrome or toxic epidermal necrolysis (CBZ-SJS/TEN). To look for drug-specific clonotypes, next-generation sequencing was used to profile the T cell receptor repertoires of patients with drug-induced severe cutaneous adverse reactions. The RNA source was either peripheral blood mononuclear cells or blister cells from skin lesions. The sample consisted of cells from a skin blister. The intended sense of this specimen's cell subset or site label: unsorted cells from skin lesion blisters. This clonotype was obtained from a human donor with a severe cutaneous adverse drug reaction. The sequence is built from TRBV28 and TRBJ2-1; TCRdb designates TRBD1, a call that cannot be tested without DNA. The CDR3 protein sequence reads: CASRRILDRLENEQFF.